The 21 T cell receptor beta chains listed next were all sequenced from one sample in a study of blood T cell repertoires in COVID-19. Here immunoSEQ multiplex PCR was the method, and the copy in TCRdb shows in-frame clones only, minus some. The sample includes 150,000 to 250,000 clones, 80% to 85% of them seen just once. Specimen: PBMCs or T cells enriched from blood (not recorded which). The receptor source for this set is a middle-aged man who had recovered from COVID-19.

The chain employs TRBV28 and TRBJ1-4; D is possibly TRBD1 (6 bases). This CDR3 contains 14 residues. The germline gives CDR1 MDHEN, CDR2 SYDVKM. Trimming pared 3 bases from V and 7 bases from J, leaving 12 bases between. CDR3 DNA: TGTGCCAGCAGTTTCAGGGGAAAGGGTGAAAAACTGTTTTTT. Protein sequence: CASSFRGKGEKLFF. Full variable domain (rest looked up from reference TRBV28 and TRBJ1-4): DVKVTQSSRYLVKRTGEKVFLECVQDMDHENMFWYRQDPGLGLRLIYFSYDVKMKEKGDIPEGYSVSREKKERFSLILESASTNQTSMYLCASSFRGKGEKLFFGSGTQLSVL.

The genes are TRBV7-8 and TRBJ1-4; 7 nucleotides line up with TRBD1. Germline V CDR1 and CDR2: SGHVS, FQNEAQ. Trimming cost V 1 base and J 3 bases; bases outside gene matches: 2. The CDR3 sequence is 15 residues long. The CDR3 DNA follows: TGTGCCAGCAGCTTAGGGGGGACAGCTAATGAAAAACTGTTTTTT. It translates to CASSLGGTANEKLFF.

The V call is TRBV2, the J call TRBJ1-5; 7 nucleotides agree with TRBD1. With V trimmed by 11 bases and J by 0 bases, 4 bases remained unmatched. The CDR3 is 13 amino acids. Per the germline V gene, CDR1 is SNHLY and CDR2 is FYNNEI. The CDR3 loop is CAGGTVSNQPQHF. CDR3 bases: TGTGCCGGTGGGACAGTTAGCAATCAGCCCCAGCATTTT.

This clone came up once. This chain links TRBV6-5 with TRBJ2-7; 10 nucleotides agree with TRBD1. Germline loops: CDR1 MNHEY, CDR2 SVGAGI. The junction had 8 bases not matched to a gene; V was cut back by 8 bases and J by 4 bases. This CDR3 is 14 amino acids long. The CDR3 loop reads CASLRDRGLYEQYF. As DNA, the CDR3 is TGTGCCAGCCTCCGGGACAGGGGTCTGTACGAGCAGTACTTC.

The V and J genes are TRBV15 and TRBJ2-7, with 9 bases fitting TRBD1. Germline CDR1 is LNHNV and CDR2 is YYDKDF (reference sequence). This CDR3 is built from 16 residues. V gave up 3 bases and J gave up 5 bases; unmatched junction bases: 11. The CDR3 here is CATSSSRTGQGNEQYF. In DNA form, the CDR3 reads TGTGCCACCAGCAGCTCACGCACGGGACAGGGTAACGAGCAGTACTTC.

CDR3 coding DNA: TGCGCCAGCAGCTATTTCTTGCCGGGACAGGGATGGGCGATGCGGAATCTTTACAATGAGCAGTTCTTC. Its translation: CASSYFLPGQGWAMRNLYNEQFF. The chain employs TRBV5-1 and TRBJ2-1; 9 bases align to TRBD1. V gave up 3 bases and J gave up 4 bases; unmatched junction bases: 29. The germline CDR1 and CDR2 sequences are SGHRS and YFSETQ. The CDR3 contains 23 residues.

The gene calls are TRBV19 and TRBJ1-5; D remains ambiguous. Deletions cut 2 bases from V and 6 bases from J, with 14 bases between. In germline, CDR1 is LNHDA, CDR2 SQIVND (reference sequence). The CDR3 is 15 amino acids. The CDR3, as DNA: TGTGCCAGTAGTATAAGGCAGGTCGCGGGTCAGCCCCAGCATTTT. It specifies CASSIRQVAGQPQHF.

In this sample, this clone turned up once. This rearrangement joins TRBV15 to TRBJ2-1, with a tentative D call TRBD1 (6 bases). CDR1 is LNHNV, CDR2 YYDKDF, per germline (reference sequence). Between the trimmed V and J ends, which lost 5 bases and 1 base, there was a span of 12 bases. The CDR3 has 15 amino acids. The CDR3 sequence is CATSLTGLSYNEQFF. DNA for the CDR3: TGTGCCACCAGCCTTACAGGGTTATCCTACAATGAGCAGTTCTTC.

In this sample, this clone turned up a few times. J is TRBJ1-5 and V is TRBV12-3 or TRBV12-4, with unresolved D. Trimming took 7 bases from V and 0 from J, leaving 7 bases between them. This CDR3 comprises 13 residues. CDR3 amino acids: CASTYYSNQPQHF. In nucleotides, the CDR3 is TGTGCCAGCACTTACTATAGCAATCAGCCCCAGCATTTT.

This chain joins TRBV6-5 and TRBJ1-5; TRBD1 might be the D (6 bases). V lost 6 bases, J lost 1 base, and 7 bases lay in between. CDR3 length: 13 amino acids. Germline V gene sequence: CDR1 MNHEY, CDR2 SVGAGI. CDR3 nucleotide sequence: TGTGCCAGCAGCGGGACAAGCAATCAGCCCCAGCATTTT. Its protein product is CASSGTSNQPQHF.

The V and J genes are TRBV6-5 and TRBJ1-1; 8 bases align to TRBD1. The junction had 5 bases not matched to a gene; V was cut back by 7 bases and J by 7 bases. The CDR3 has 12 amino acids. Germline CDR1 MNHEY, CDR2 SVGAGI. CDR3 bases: TGTGCCAGCAACCCTGACAGGGGTGAAGCTTTCTTT. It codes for CASNPDRGEAFF.

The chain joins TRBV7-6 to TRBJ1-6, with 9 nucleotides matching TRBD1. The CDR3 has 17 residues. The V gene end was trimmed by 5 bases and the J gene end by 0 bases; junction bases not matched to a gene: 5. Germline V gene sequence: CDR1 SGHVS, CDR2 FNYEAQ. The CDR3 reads CASSAGTGSSYNSPLHF. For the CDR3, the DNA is TGTGCCAGCAGCGCAGGGACAGGGAGCTCCTATAATTCACCCCTCCACTTT. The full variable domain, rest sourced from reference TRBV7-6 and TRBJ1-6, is GAGVSQSPRYKVTKRGQDVALRCDPISGHVSLYWYRQALGQGPEFLTYFNYEAQQDKSGLPNDRFSAERPEGSISTLTIQRTEQRDSAMYRCASSAGTGSSYNSPLHFGNGTRLTVT.

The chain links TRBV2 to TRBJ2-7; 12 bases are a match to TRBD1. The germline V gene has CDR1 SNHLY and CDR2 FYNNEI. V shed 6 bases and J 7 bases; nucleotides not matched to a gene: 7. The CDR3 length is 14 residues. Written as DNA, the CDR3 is TGTGCCAGCAGCCCGGGACAGGGGGCGTATGAGCAGTACTTC. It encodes CASSPGQGAYEQYF.

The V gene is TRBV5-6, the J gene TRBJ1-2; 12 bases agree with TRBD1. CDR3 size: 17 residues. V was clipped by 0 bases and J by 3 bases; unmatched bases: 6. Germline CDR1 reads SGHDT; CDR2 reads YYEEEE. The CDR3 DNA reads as TGTGCCAGCAGCTTGGAATGGAGGGACAGGGGGCACTATGGCTACACCTTC. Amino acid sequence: CASSLEWRDRGHYGYTF.

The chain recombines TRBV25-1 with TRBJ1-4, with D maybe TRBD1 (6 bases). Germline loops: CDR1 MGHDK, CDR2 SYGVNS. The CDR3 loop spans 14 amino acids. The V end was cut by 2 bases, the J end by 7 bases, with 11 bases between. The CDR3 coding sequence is TGTGCCAGCAGTGAAGGGGGCAGGGGTGAAAAACTGTTTTTT. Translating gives CASSEGGRGEKLFF.

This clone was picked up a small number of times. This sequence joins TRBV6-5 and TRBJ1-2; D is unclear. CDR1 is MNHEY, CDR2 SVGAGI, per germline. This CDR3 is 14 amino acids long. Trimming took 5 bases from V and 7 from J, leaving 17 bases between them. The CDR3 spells CASSPREGWAGYTF. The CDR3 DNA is TGTGCCAGCAGTCCCCGGGAGGGTTGGGCTGGCTACACCTTC.

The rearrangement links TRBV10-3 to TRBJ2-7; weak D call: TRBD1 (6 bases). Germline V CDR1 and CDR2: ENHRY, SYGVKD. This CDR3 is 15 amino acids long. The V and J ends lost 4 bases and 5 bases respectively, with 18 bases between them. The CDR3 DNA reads TGTGCCATCAGTGCTATGGGACAAAGGTTACACGAGCAGTACTTC. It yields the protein CAISAMGQRLHEQYF.

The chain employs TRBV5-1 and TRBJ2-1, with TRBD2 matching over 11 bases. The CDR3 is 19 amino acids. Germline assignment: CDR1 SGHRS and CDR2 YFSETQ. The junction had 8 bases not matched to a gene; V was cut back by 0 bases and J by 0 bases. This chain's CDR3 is CASSLVPSGGLSSYNEQFF. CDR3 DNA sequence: TGCGCCAGCAGCTTGGTGCCTAGCGGGGGGTTGAGCTCCTACAATGAGCAGTTCTTC.

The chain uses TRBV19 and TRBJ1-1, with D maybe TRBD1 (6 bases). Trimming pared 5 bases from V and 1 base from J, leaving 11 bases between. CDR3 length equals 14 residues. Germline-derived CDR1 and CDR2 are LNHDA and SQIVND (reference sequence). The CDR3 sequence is CASSAGQPNTEAFF. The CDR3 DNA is TGTGCCAGTAGTGCAGGACAGCCGAACACTGAAGCTTTCTTT.

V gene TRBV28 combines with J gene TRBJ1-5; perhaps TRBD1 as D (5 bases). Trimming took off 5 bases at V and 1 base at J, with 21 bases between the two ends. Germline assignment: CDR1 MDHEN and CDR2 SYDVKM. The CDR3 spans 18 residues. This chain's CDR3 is CASSGWIGGAMSNQPQHF. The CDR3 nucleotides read TGTGCCAGCAGTGGGTGGATCGGAGGGGCGATGAGCAATCAGCCCCAGCATTTT.

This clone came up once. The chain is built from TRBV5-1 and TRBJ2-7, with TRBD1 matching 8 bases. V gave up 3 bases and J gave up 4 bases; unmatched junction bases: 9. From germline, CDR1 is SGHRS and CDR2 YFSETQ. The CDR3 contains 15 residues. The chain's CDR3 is CASSYGQGVWYEQYF. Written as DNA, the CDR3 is TGCGCCAGCAGCTACGGACAGGGTGTCTGGTACGAGCAGTACTTC.